This TCR beta chain was profiled in a study of CD8+ T cells in alopecia areata. Whole-study findings and limits: Clonality in the scalp and expanded CD8+ clones ranked among the top 100 were significantly decreased by tofacitinib. Throughout tofacitinib, many expanded lesional clones continued to persist in scalp and blood.

This clone was detected a few times. What it binds is not known. Treatment defined: oral pan-JAK inhibitor, 5-10 mg twice daily. Collected material from alopecia areata patients comprised lesional scalp punch biopsies and peripheral blood. The authors extracted RNA and reverse transcribed it into cDNA as the sequencing template. Sequencing was performed with immunoSEQ multiplex PCR; in TCRdb, only in-frame clones are kept and a portion is missing. The table lists 200,000 to 250,000 clones, about three fifths of them singletons. V shed 6 bases and J 4 bases; nucleotides not matched to a gene: 8. This CDR3 has 15 residues. In germline, CDR1 is SQVTM, CDR2 ANQGSEA.

The sequenced sample was CD4+ T cells sorted from blood, obtained at week 4, from a patient treated with tofacitinib. V and J are TRBV29-1 and TRBJ2-5, with 13 bases aligning to TRBD2. The TCR sequence derives from a human donor with alopecia areata. The chain's CDR3 is CSVQGTSGDGETQYF. The DNA of the CDR3 is TGCAGCGTACAAGGGACTAGCGGGGATGGAGAGACCCAGTACTTC.